This T cell receptor beta chain was sequenced in a study of blood T cells in healthy people across ages (dated by TCRdb to about 2015). For context, the study as a whole: Template switching captured roughly one uniquely barcoded TCR beta cDNA molecule per two T cells in model experiments. The donors were split into four age groups: young (average 16 years), middle-aged (around 40), aged (about 62) and long-lived (approximately 80). For two donors (one aged 18 to 29 and one aged 80 or older), the study analyzed two additional independent replicas of 1 million unique cDNA reads from the same blood draw. To avoid experimental bias, donors of different ages were randomly spread across the sequencing lanes. The study measured age-related changes in TCR beta repertoire diversity using deep sequencing normalized with unique cDNA molecular identifiers.

Cut back by 4 bases and 5 bases, the V and J ends lie 9 bases apart. There are 13 amino acids in the CDR3, from cysteine to phenylalanine inclusive. This entry keeps only the CDR3 DNA: 39 bases, framed from base 1. To prepare the library, 5' RACE was applied. Sequencing was carried out with an Illumina HiSeq 2500. A second PCR of about 7 to 12 cycles was run with a J-beta primer mix and a sample-barcoded 5' primer. A unique molecular identifier was introduced onto each TCR beta cDNA molecule by a template-switch 5' adaptor carrying 12 random nucleotides. Each sample yielded at least 3 million CDR3-containing paired-end reads. The Mint cDNA synthesis kit, primed by a TRBC-specific oligonucleotide, was used to synthesize first-strand cDNA from all RNA. Following uracil-DNA glycosylase treatment, all cDNA underwent a first 18-cycle PCR with the universal primers M1SS and BC2_uni_R. In the source study's methods: For normalization, 1 million high-quality reads, each with a distinct molecular identifier, were randomly selected from each sample. Instead of being binned into consensus sequences, reads with shared molecular identifiers were discarded. MiTCR, run with a Q25 quality threshold and the strictest error-elimination algorithm, handled CDR3 identification, clonotype clustering and error correction. Lower-bound total TCR beta diversity was estimated with a nonparametric unseen species model using Euler transformation. TCRdb reprocessed the public reads (quality trimming at Q25 with fastp, clone calling with MiXCR) and kept in-frame beta chains. Every entry covers one CDR3 protein and lists the most common genes and DNA from its rows. Here the V and J calls rest on TCRdb's processing, not on the authors' analysis. This sample is represented by fewer than 950,000 distinct CDR3 sequences; about 34% of them were singletons. The ten biggest clones cover roughly 13% of the sample.

The donors were around 39 Caucasian individuals from Russia, aged 6 to 90 years, who were systemically healthy. Each donor gave around 9.5 milliliters of peripheral blood, collected into EDTA-treated Vacutainer tubes. Ficoll-Paque density-gradient centrifugation was used to isolate PBMCs, with at least 7 million obtained per sample. Trizol reagent was used to extract total RNA from the PBMCs, yielding at least 6 micrograms per sample. Naive CD45RAhigh/CD27high T cell percentages were measured by flow cytometry on a PBMC aliquot from every donor. Paper-wide results and their limitations: Compared with the aged group, the long-lived group had more naive CD4+ T cells, fewer expanded clones and increased TCR diversity, suggesting age selection. Total diversity estimates from one million sequenced T cells were considered lower bounds and underestimates. Since profiling was done on bulk unsorted PBMCs, naive and antigen-experienced compartments could not be conclusively compared. Observed TCR beta diversity per million T cells fell roughly linearly with age, and a significant reduction was already apparent by age about 43. There was a strong correlation between observed TCR beta diversity and the percentage of naive T cells measured by flow cytometry. The CMV infection status of donors was not known, potentially confounding age-related changes in expanded clonotypes.

Details on this clonotype: Which antigen it targets is not known. No qualities accompany the bases; no much larger clone lies one base away.

The sequence was obtained from a man aged 18-30 years in good health. The sequenced material came from blood. The V and J genes are TRBV12-3 or TRBV12-4 and TRBJ1-5, with the D gene not confidently named. CDR3 protein: CASSSVWDQPQHF. The sequence in DNA is TGTGCCAGCAGTTCCGTGTGGGATCAGCCCCAGCATTTT.